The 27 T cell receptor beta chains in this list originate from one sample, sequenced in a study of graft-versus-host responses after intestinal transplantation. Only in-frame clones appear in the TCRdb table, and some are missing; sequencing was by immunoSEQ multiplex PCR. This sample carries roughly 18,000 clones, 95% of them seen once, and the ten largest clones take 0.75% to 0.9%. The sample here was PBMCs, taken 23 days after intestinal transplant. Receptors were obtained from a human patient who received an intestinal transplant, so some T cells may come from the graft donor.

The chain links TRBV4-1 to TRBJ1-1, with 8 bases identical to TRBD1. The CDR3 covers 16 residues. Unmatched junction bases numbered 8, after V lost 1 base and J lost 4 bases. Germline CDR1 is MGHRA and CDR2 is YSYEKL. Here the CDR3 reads CASSQARQGLSTEAFF. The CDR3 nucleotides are TGCGCCAGCAGCCAAGCACGACAGGGGTTGAGCACTGAAGCTTTCTTT.

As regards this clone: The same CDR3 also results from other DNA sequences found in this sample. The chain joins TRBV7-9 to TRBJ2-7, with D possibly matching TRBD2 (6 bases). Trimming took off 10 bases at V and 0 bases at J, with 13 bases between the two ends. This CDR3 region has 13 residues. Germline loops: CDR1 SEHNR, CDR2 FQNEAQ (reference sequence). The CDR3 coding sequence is TGTGCCACCTCCGGGGGAAGCTCCTACGAGCAGTACTTC. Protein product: CATSGGSSYEQYF.

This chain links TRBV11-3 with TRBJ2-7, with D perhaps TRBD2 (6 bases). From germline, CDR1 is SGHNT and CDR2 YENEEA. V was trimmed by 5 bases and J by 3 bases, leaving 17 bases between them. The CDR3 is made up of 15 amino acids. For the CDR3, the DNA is TGTGCCAGCAGCCTTGGAGGGACGGGAAACTACGAGCAGTACTTC. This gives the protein CASSLGGTGNYEQYF.

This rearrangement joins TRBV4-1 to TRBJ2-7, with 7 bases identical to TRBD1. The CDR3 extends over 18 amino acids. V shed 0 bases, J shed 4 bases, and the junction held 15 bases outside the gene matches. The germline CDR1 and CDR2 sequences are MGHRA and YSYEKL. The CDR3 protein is CASSQEDREWGAPYEQYF. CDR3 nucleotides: TGCGCCAGCAGCCAAGAAGACAGGGAATGGGGCGCCCCTTACGAGCAGTACTTC.

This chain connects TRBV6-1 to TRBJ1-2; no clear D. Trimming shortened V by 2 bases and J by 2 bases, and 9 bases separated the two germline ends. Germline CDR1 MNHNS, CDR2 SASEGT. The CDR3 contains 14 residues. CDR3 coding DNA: TGTGCCAGCAGTGAATCCCCGGGAAACTATGGCTACACCTTC. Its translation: CASSESPGNYGYTF.

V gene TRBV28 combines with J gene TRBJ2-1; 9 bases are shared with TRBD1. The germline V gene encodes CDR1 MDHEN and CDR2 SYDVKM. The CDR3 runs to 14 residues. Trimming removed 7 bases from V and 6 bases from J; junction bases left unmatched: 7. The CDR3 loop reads CASTKGQGFNEQFF. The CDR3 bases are TGTGCCAGCACAAAGGGACAGGGATTCAATGAGCAGTTCTTC. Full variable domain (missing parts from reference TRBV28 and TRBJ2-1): DVKVTQSSRYLVKRTGEKVFLECVQDMDHENMFWYRQDPGLGLRLIYFSYDVKMKEKGDIPEGYSVSREKKERFSLILESASTNQTSMYLCASTKGQGFNEQFFGPGTRLTVL.

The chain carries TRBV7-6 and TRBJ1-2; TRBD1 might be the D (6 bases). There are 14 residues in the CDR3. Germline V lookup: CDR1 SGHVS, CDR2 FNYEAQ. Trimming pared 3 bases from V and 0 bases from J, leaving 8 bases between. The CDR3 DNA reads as TGTGCCAGCAGCTTGACAGGTTCTAACTATGGCTACACCTTC. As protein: CASSLTGSNYGYTF.

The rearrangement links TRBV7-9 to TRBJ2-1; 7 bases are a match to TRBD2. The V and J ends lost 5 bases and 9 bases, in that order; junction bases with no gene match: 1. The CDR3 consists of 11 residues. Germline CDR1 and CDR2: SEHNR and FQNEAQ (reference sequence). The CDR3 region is CASSPGGEQFF. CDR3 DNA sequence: TGTGCCAGCAGCCCGGGGGGTGAGCAGTTCTTC.

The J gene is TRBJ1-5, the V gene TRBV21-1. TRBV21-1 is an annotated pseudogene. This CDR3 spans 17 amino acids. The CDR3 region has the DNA TGTGCCAGCAGGGAACGGGTGCTACATTGGCATCATCAGCCCCAGCATTTT. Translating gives CASRERVLHWHHQPQHF.

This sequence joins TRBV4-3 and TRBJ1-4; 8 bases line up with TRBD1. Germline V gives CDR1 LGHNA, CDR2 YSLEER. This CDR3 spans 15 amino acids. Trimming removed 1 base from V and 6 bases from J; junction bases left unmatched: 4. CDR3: CASSQGTGRDEKLFF. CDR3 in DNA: TGCGCCAGCAGCCAAGGGACAGGGCGGGATGAAAAACTGTTTTTT.

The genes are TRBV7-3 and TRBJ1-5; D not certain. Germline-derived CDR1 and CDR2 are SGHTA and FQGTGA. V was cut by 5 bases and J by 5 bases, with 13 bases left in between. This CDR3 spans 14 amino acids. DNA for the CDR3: TGTGCCAGCAGCCCGGGTCCATTCCATCAGCCCCAGCATTTT. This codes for CASSPGPFHQPQHF.

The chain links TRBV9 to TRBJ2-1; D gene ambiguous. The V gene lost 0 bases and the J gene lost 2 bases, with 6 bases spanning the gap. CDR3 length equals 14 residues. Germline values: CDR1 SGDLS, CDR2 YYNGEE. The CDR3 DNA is TGTGCCAGCAGCGTAGCCCCTCCCTACAATGAGCAGTTCTTC. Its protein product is CASSVAPPYNEQFF.

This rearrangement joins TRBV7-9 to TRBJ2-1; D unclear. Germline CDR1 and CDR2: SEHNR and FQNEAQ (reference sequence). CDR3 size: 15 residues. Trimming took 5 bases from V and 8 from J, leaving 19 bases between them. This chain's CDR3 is CASSPLRVRVDEQFF. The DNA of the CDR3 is TGTGCCAGCAGCCCACTACGGGTCCGTGTGGATGAGCAGTTCTTC. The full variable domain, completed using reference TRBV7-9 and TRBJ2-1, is DTGVSQNPRHKITKRGQNVTFRCDPISEHNRLYWYRQTLGQGPEFLTYFQNEAQLEKSRLLSDRFSAERPKGSFSTLEIQRTEQGDSAMYLCASSPLRVRVDEQFFGPGTRLTVL.

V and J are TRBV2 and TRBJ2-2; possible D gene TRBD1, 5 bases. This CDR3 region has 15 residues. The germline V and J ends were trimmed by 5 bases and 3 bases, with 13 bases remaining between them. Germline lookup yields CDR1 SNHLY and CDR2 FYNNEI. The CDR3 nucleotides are TGTGCCAGCAGTAGGCAGGGTACCGACACCGGGGAGCTGTTTTTT. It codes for CASSRQGTDTGELFF. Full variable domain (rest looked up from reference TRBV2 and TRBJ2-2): EPEVTQTPSHQVTQMGQEVILRCVPISNHLYFYWYRQILGQKVEFLVSFYNNEISEKSEIFDDQFSVERPDGSNFTLKIRSTKLEDSAMYFCASSRQGTDTGELFFGEGSRLTVL.

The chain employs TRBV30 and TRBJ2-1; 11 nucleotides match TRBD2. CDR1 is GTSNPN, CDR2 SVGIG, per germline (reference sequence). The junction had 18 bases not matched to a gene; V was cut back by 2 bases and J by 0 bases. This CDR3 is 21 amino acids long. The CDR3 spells CAWSPDPATSGETDSYNEQFF. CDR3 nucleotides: TGTGCCTGGAGTCCCGACCCCGCGACTAGCGGGGAGACGGACTCCTACAATGAGCAGTTCTTC.

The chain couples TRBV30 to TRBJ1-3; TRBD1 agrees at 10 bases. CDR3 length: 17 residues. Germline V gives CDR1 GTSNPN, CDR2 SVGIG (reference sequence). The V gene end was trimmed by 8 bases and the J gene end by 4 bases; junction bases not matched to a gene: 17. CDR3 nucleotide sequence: TGTGCCCCATGGGACAGGGGAACCCTAGCTTGCGGAAACACCATATATTTT. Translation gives CAPWDRGTLACGNTIYF.

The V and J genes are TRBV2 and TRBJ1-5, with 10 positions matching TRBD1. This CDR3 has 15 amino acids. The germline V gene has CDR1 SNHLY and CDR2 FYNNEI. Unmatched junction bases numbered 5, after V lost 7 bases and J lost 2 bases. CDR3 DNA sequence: TGTGCCAGCATGACAGGGGGCGCCGGCAATCAGCCCCAGCATTTT. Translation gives CASMTGGAGNQPQHF.

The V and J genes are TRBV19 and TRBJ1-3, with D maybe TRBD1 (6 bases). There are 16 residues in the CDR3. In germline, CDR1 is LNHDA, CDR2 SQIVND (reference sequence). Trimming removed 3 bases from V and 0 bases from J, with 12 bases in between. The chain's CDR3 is CASSIRGGSSGNTIYF. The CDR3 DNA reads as TGTGCCAGTAGTATTAGGGGGGGCAGCTCTGGAAACACCATATATTTT.

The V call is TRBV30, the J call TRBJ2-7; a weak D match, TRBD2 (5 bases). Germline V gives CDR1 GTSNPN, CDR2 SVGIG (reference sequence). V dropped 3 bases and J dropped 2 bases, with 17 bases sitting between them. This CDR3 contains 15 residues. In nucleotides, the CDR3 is TGTGCCTGGAGCGAGGAGGTATTCTTAACCTACGAGCAGTACTTC. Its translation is CAWSEEVFLTYEQYF. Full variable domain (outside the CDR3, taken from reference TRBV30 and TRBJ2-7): SQTIHQWPATLVQPVGSPLSLECTVEGTSNPNLYWYRQAAGRGLQLLFYSVGIGQISSEVPQNLSASRPQDRQFILSSKKLLLSDSGFYLCAWSEEVFLTYEQYFGPGTRLTVT.

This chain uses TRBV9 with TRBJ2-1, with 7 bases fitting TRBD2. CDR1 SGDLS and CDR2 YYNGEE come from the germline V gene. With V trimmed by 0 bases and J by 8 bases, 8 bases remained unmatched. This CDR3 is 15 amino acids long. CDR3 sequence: CASSVEGQGGDEQFF. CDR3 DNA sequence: TGTGCCAGCAGCGTAGAAGGGCAGGGAGGGGATGAGCAGTTCTTC.

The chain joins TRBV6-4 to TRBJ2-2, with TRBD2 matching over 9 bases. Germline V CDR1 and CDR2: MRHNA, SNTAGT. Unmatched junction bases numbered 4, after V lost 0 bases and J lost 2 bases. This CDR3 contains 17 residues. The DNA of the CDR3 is TGTGCCAGCAGTGACTCTAGCGGGAGTTCTAACACCGGGGAGCTGTTTTTT. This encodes CASSDSSGSSNTGELFF.

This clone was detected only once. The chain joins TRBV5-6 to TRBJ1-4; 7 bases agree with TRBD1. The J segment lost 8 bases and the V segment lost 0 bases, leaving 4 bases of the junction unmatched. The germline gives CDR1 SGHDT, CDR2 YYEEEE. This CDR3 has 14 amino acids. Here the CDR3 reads CASSLGDSSEKLFF. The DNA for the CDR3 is TGTGCCAGCAGCTTGGGGGACAGTTCGGAAAAACTGTTTTTT.

CDR3 sequence: CSVEGSSGLSYEQYF. The CDR3 DNA follows: TGCAGCGTTGAAGGTTCTAGCGGGCTATCCTACGAGCAGTACTTC. The chain carries TRBV29-1 and TRBJ2-7, with 8 bases fitting TRBD2. The CDR3 is 15 amino acids. The germline gives CDR1 SQVTM, CDR2 ANQGSEA. Trimming at V came to 1 base and at J to 1 base, leaving 6 bases not matched to a gene.

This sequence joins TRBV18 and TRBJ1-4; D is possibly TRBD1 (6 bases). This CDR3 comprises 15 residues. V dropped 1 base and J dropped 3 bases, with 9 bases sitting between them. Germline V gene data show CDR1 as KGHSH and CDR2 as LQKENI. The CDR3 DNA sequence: TGTGCCAGCTCACCACGGGGGGCAGCTAATGAAAAACTGTTTTTT. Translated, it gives CASSPRGAANEKLFF.

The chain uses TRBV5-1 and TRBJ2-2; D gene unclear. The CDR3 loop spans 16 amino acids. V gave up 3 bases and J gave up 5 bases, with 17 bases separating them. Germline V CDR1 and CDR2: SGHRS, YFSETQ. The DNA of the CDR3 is TGCGCCAGCAGCTCCACACTTAGCCAATCGACCGGGGAGCTGTTTTTT. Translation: CASSSTLSQSTGELFF. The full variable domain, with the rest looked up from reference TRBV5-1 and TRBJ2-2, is KAGVTQTPRYLIKTRGQQVTLSCSPISGHRSVSWYQQTPGQGLQFLFEYFSETQRNKGNFPGRFSGRQFSNSRSEMNVSTLELGDSALYLCASSSTLSQSTGELFFGEGSRLTVL.

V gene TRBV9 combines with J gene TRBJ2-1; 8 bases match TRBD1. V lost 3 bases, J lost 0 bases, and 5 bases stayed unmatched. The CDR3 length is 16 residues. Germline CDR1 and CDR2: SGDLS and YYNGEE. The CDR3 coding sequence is TGTGCCAGCAGCGACACAACAGGGGGCTCCTACAATGAGCAGTTCTTC. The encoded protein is CASSDTTGGSYNEQFF.

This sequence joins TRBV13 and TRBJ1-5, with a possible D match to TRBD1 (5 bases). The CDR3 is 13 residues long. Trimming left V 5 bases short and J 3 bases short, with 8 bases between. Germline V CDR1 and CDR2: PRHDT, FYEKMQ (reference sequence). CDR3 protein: CASSPGLNQPQHF. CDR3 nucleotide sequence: TGTGCCAGCAGCCCGGGGCTCAATCAGCCCCAGCATTTT.